This is a list of T cell receptor beta chains from one sample in a study of shared clonotypes between healthy human individuals. Repertoires were generated with immunoSEQ multiplex PCR, while TCRdb's copy carries only in-frame clones and drops some. The table shows more than 600,000 clones, with 92% occurring only once. Sequenced sample: naive CD8+ T cells sorted from blood. Receptors originate from a man between 25 and 39 years old in good health. Both conserved end residues are part of each CDR3. The D gene is left open where the match is weak. Clone size is shown for a subset of rows, as once, few, many or a class of expanded clone.

V	size	length	J	D	CDR3	DNA
TRBV27	-	16	TRBJ2-5	TRBD1	CASSSTRQGLGETQYF	TGTGCCAGCAGTTCCACCCGACAGGGATTAGGCGAGACCCAGTACTTC
TRBV27	-	16	TRBJ2-3	TRBD2	CASMGLAGRRRDTQYF	TGTGCCAGCATGGGACTAGCGGGTCGTCGTAGGGATACGCAGTATTTT
TRBV4-1	-	14	TRBJ2-1	-	CASRGGTAYNEQFF	TGCGCCAGCAGGGGGGGGACAGCCTACAATGAGCAGTTCTTC
TRBV27	-	14	TRBJ2-7	-	CASRLSGTSYEQYF	TGTGCCAGCAGATTATCCGGGACCTCCTACGAGCAGTACTTC
TRBV19	-	15	TRBJ2-3	-	CASQTRDSRTDTQYF	TGTGCCAGTCAGACCCGGGACTCACGCACAGATACGCAGTATTTT
TRBV7-9	-	15	TRBJ2-1	TRBD2	CASSLPGLVMYEQFF	TGTGCCAGCAGCTTACCGGGACTAGTTATGTATGAGCAGTTCTTC
TRBV27	few	13	TRBJ2-7	-	CASRKDSTYEQYF	TGTGCCAGCAGAAAGGACAGCACCTACGAGCAGTACTTC
TRBV14	-	18	TRBJ1-3	TRBD1	CASSQEAHTGGIGNTIYF	TGTGCCAGCAGCCAAGAAGCCCATACAGGGGGGATTGGAAACACCATATATTTT
TRBV7-8	-	16	TRBJ2-7	TRBD2	CASSFSSGPIVYEQYF	TGTGCCAGCAGCTTTTCTAGCGGTCCGATCGTCTACGAGCAGTACTTC
TRBV7-2	-	16	TRBJ2-4	-	CASSLVAQSNKNIQYF	TGTGCCAGCAGCTTAGTAGCACAAAGTAACAAAAACATTCAGTACTTC
TRBV7-6	-	15	TRBJ2-5	-	CASSRGLGGWETQYF	TGTGCCAGCAGCCGGGGTTTAGGAGGGTGGGAGACCCAGTACTTC
TRBV15	-	20	TRBJ2-1	TRBD1	CATSFPSGQGAVFSYNEQFF	TGTGCCACCAGCTTCCCCTCGGGGCAGGGGGCGGTTTTTTCCTACAATGAGCAGTTCTTC
TRBV2	-	14	TRBJ2-1	-	CASSEVLNYNEQFF	TGTGCCAGCAGTGAAGTTCTCAACTACAATGAGCAGTTCTTC
TRBV6-5	-	13	TRBJ2-7	TRBD2	CASRLGAGVEQYF	TGTGCCAGCAGACTGGGAGCGGGAGTCGAGCAGTACTTC
TRBV10-3	-	12	TRBJ2-7	-	CAIRRDSYEQYF	TGTGCCATCAGACGGGACTCTTACGAGCAGTACTTC
TRBV18	-	15	TRBJ2-5	-	CASSFGLGIQETQYF	TGTGCCAGCTCCTTTGGCCTGGGTATTCAAGAGACCCAGTACTTC
TRBV7-9	-	13	TRBJ2-5	-	CASSTSGQETQYF	TGTGCCAGCAGCACGAGCGGACAGGAGACCCAGTACTTC
TRBV6-5	few	15	TRBJ2-3	TRBD1	CASSYRNRGADTQYF	TGTGCCAGCAGTTACCGTAACAGGGGTGCAGATACGCAGTATTTT
TRBV6-5	-	15	TRBJ2-1	-	CASSSQRNQANEQFF	TGTGCCAGCAGTTCGCAGCGGAACCAAGCGAATGAGCAGTTCTTC
TRBV28	-	15	TRBJ2-3	-	CASSHGQTRRDTQYF	TGTGCCAGCAGTCACGGACAGACCCGCAGAGATACGCAGTATTTT